This entry lists 9 T cell receptor beta chains sequenced from one sample in a study of OX40 agonist ivuxolimab in advanced cancers. Sequencing used immunoSEQ multiplex PCR; TCRdb keeps in-frame clones, though not all of them. The repertoire consists of about 36,000 clones, with around four fifths occurring once and the leading ten covering roughly 12%. Here the sequenced sample was CD4+ or CD8+ T cells sorted from blood, taken in a trial of the OX40 agonist ivuxolimab. All receptors come from an adult with an advanced solid tumor such as melanoma, head and neck, liver or kidney cancer.

This chain joins TRBV6-1 and TRBJ1-5, with 9 bases that match TRBD1. Trimming took 6 bases from V and 2 from J; bases not matched to a gene: 5. This CDR3 region has 15 residues. Germline loops: CDR1 MNHNS, CDR2 SASEGT. The CDR3 sequence is CASRDRDRGNQPQHF. The DNA of the CDR3 is TGTGCCAGCAGAGACCGGGACAGGGGCAATCAGCCCCAGCATTTT.

The chain couples TRBV18 to TRBJ2-7; D is unclear. V lost 6 bases and J 6 bases, leaving 9 bases between the germline ends. Germline V lookup: CDR1 KGHSH, CDR2 LQKENI. The CDR3 is 11 residues long. The CDR3 bases are TGTGCCAGCTCTCGGTTTGGCGAGCAGTACTTC. Translated, it gives CASSRFGEQYF.

This sequence joins TRBV23-1 and TRBJ2-5; 11 positions agree with TRBD2. With the DNA end fitting TRBJ2-7 better, the J assignment may be wrong. TRBV23-1 is an open reading frame, and its role is uncertain. This CDR3 contains 16 residues. CDR3 sequence (DNA): TGCGCCAGCAGTCAATGTCCCCTAGCGGGAGGCTACGAGCAGTACTTC. As protein: CASSQCPLAGGYEQYF.

DNA for the CDR3: TGTGCCAGCAGCTTAGCGCTAAGGTTTACCGGGAATGAAAAACTGTTTTTT. This gives the protein CASSLALRFTGNEKLFF. The genes are TRBV7-8 and TRBJ1-4; D unclear. The CDR3 extends over 17 amino acids. Germline CDR1 and CDR2: SGHVS and FQNEAQ. The germline V and J ends were trimmed by 0 bases and 5 bases, with 16 bases remaining between them.

V usage is TRBV6-5 and J usage is TRBJ2-2, with D perhaps matching TRBD2 (5 bases). In germline, CDR1 is MNHEY, CDR2 SVGAGI. The ends were cut back, 5 bases at V and 7 bases at J, with 14 bases in the middle. There are 14 residues in the CDR3. This CDR3 is CASSVVLDYGELFF. CDR3 bases: TGTGCCAGCAGTGTGGTTCTAGACTACGGGGAGCTGTTTTTT.

CDR3 nucleotide sequence: TGTGCCAGCAGCTTGGGCGGGGTAAATACGCAGTATTTT. This translates into CASSLGGVNTQYF. The V gene is TRBV5-4, the J gene TRBJ2-3; a possible D gene is TRBD2 (6 bases). The germline V gene has CDR1 SGHNT and CDR2 YYREEE (reference sequence). The CDR3 length is 13 residues. Deletions cut 0 bases from V and 7 bases from J, with 9 bases between.

This clone counts as medium-sized. This same CDR3 is encoded by further DNA sequences in the sample. The V call is TRBV10-1, the J call TRBJ1-1; D is unclear. The CDR3 runs 13 residues. CDR1 and CDR2 (germline): WNHNN, SYGVQD (reference sequence). V gave up 0 bases and J gave up 1 base, with 3 bases separating them. This CDR3 reads CASSESPNTEAFF. As DNA, the CDR3 is TGCGCCAGCAGTGAGTCGCCGAACACTGAAGCTTTCTTT.

This chain joins TRBV10-3 and TRBJ2-1; TRBD2 aligns across 11 bases. V dropped 6 bases and J dropped 9; count of bases not matched to a gene: 19. Germline CDR1 and CDR2: ENHRY and SYGVKD. CDR3 length: 18 amino acids. The CDR3 spells CAISTAGTSGPVRGEQFF. CDR3 bases: TGTGCCATCAGCACAGCCGGGACTAGCGGACCCGTCAGGGGTGAGCAGTTCTTC.

Concerning this clone: The same CDR3 is also encoded by other DNA sequences in this sample. The rearrangement links TRBV13 to TRBJ2-2; D gene uncertain. The CDR3 runs 14 residues. Germline V CDR1 and CDR2: PRHDT, FYEKMQ (reference sequence). Trimming stripped 0 bases from V and 3 bases from J, with 5 bases between. DNA of the CDR3: TGTGCCAGCAGCTTAGGGAGGTACACCGGGGAGCTGTTTTTT. Translation: CASSLGRYTGELFF.